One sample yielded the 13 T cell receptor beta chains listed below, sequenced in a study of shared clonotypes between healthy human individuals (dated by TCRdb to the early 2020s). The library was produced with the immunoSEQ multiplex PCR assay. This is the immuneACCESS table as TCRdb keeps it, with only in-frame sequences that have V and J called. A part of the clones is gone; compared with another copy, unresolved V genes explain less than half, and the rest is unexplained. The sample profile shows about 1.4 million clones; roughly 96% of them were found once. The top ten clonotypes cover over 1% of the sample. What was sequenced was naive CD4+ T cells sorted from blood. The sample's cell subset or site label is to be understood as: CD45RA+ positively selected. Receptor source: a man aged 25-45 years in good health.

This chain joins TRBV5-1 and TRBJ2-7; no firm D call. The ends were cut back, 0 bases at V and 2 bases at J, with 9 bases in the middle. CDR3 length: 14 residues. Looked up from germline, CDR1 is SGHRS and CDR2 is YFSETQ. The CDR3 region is CASSLVGNPYEQYF. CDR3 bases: TGCGCCAGCAGCTTGGTTGGGAACCCCTACGAGCAGTACTTC.

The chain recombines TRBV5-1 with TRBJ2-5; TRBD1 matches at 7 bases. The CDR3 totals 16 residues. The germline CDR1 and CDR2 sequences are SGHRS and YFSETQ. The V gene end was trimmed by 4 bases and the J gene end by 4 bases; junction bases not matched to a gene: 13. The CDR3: CASSRGTVSSGETQYF. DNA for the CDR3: TGCGCCAGCAGCAGAGGGACAGTATCGAGCGGAGAGACCCAGTACTTC.

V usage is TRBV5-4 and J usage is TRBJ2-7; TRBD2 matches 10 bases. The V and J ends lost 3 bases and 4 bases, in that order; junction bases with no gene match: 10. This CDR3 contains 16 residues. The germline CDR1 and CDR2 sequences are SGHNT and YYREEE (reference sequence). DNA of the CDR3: TGTGCCAGCAGCTCTAGTCCTAGCGGGAGTTGGTACGAGCAGTACTTC. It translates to CASSSSPSGSWYEQYF. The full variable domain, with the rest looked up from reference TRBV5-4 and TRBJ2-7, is ETGVTQSPTHLIKTRGQQVTLRCSSQSGHNTVSWYQQALGQGPQFIFQYYREEENGRGNFPPRFSGLQFPNYSSELNVNALELDDSALYLCASSSSPSGSWYEQYFGPGTRLTVT.

The CDR3 coding sequence is TGCGCCAGCAGCTTGGTGGTAGCCGGACAGTTCTTC. It codes for CASSLVVAGQFF. The gene calls are TRBV5-1 and TRBJ2-1; D unresolved. Per the germline V gene, CDR1 is SGHRS and CDR2 is YFSETQ. Trimming shortened V by 0 bases and J by 13 bases, and 11 bases separated the two germline ends. The CDR3 loop spans 12 amino acids.

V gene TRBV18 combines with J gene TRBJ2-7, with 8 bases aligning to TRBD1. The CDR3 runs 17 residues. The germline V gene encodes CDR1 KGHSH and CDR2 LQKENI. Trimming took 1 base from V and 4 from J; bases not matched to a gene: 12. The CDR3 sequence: CASSPRGAGGPSYEQYF. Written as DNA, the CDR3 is TGTGCCAGCTCACCACGGGGGGCAGGGGGCCCCTCGTACGAGCAGTACTTC.

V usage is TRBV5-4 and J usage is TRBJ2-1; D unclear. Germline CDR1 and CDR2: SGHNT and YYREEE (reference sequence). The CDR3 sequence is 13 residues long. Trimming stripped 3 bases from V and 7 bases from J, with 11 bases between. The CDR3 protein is CASSSHSRNEQFF. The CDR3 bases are TGTGCCAGCAGCTCGCACAGTAGGAATGAGCAGTTCTTC.

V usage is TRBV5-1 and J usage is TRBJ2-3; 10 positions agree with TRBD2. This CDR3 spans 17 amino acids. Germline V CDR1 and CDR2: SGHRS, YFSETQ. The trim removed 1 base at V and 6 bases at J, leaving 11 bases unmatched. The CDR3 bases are TGCGCCAGCAGCTTGAGGCGACTAGCGGGCTGGAGCGATACGCAGTATTTT. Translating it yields CASSLRRLAGWSDTQYF.

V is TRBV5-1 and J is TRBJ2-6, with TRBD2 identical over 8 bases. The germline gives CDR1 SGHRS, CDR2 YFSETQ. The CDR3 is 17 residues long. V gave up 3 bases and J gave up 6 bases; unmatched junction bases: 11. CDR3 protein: CASSWSGSSLQANVLTF. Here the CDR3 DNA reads TGCGCCAGCAGCTGGAGCGGGAGCTCGCTACAGGCCAACGTCCTGACTTTC.

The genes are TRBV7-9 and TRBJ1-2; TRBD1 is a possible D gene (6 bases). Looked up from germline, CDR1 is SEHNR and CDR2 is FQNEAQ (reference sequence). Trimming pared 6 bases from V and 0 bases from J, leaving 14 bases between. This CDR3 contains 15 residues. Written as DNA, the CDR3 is TGTGCCAGCAGGGAAGGGCAGGGGTCTAACTATGGCTACACCTTC. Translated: CASREGQGSNYGYTF. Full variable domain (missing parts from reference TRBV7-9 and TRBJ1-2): DTGVSQNPRHKITKRGQNVTFRCDPISEHNRLYWYRQTLGQGPEFLTYFQNEAQLEKSRLLSDRFSAERPKGSFSTLEIQRTEQGDSAMYLCASREGQGSNYGYTFGSGTRLTVV.

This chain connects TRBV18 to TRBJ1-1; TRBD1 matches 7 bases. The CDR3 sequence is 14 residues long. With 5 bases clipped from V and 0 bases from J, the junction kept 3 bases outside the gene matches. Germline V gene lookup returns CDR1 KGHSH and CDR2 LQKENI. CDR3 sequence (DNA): TGTGCCAGCTCAGTAGACAGGGTGAACACTGAAGCTTTCTTT. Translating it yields CASSVDRVNTEAFF.

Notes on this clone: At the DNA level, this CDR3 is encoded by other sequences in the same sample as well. The CDR3 loop reads CASSGSGSSYNEQFF. The CDR3 coding sequence is TGCGCCAGCAGCGGGAGCGGCAGCTCCTACAATGAGCAGTTCTTC. The genes are TRBV5-1 and TRBJ2-1, with D perhaps TRBD2 (5 bases). The CDR3 is 15 amino acids. From germline, CDR1 is SGHRS and CDR2 YFSETQ. With 4 bases removed from V and 0 bases from J, the gap between germline ends came to 11 bases.

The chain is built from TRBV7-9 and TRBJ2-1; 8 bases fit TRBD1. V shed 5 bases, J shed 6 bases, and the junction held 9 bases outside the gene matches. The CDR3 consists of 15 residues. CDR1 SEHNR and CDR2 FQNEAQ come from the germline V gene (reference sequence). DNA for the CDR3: TGTGCCAGCAGCCCCCCGGGACAGGCTGGCAATGAGCAGTTCTTC. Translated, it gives CASSPPGQAGNEQFF.

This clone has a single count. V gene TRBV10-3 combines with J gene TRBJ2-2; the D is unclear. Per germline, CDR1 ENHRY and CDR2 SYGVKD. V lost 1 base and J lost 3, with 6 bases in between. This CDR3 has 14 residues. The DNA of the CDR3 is TGTGCCATCAGTGAGTTCCGGGACACCGGGGAGCTGTTTTTT. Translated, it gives CAISEFRDTGELFF.